This entry features one T cell receptor beta chain sequence. The CDR3 totals 15 residues. Between the trimmed V and J ends, which lost 6 bases and 0 bases, there was a span of 12 bases. Per germline, CDR1 LNHDA and CDR2 SQIVND (reference sequence). These data belong to a study of control samples from healthy donors and cancer patients. Measured with immunoSEQ multiplex PCR; TCRdb has only the in-frame clones, and not every one. Altogether 130,000 to 150,000 clones are present, more than 85% being singletons, with the ten largest covering 3.2%. Sequencing was carried out using blood. The chain employs TRBV19 and TRBJ2-1; D uncertain. This receptor was taken from a man aged 30 to 39 in good health. The CDR3 protein is CASSLGDSSYNEQFF. In DNA form, the CDR3 reads TGTGCCAGTAGCTTGGGCGATAGCTCCTACAATGAGCAGTTCTTC.